Listed below are T cell receptor beta chains from one sample, sequenced in a study of cytomegalovirus exposure and HLA in healthy donors. Repertoires were generated with immunoSEQ multiplex PCR, while TCRdb's copy carries only in-frame clones and drops some. Of around 110,000 clones listed, roughly 80% are singletons. Material for sequencing was PBMCs. The source is a man aged 55 to 69 in good health and CMV-seronegative. CDR3s include the opening cysteine and the closing phenylalanine or tryptophan.

>TRBV11-1|TRBJ2-2
CASSQAGVQTGELFF
>TRBV28|TRBJ1-4
CASSLSTGVLFF
>TRBV27|TRBJ2-4
CASRSPGQGGNIQYF
>TRBV11-2|TRBJ2-1
CASSLSPTSGGSYNEQFF
>TRBV25-1|TRBJ2-1
CARNPPQTGCTYNEQFF
>TRBV9|TRBJ2-2
CASSGPARDRGGGELFF
>TRBV19|TRBJ2-1
CASSIGNPGTLSKNEQFF
>TRBV5-1|TRBJ2-1
CASSLVPSGGHNEQFF
>TRBV27|TRBJ2-5
CASSLLAGAETQYF
>TRBV5-5|TRBJ1-6
CASSLDVAGRSPLHF
>TRBV5-1|TRBJ2-3
CASTPGGAGDTQYF
>TRBV6-6|TRBJ1-2
CASSLQGANYGYTF
>TRBV12-5|TRBJ1-1
CASGLTTDRDRGRGTEAFF
>TRBV23-1|TRBJ1-2
CASSQIGQTFYGYTF
>TRBV28|TRBJ2-5
CASSFTAGTEETQYF
>TRBV5-1|TRBJ2-5
CASSSGASGATQETQYF
>TRBV27|TRBJ2-1
CASTRAGSNNEQFF
>TRBV2|TRBJ2-3
CASSEAAGEGTQYF
>TRBV9|TRBJ2-3
CASSPWTGGDSDTQYF
>TRBV10-3|TRBJ1-2
CAISESGVSSAGYTF
>TRBV4-3|TRBJ2-2
CASSQEFPSGGPRGTGELFF
>TRBV7-2|TRBJ1-1
CASSSYTEAFF
>TRBV11-2|TRBJ1-1
CASSLSGGKQAFF
>TRBV19|TRBJ1-1
CASSLTGGEAFF
>TRBV18|TRBJ1-1
CASSQQRSQNTEAFF
>TRBV28|TRBJ2-5
CASRGDRGGETQYF
>TRBV18|TRBJ1-5
CASSPSTGDQPQHF
>TRBV15|TRBJ2-5
CATSGWTSQETQYF
>TRBV7-9|TRBJ1-4
CASSLPQGEKLFF
>TRBV28|TRBJ1-5
CASSLWRGDHSNQPQHF
>TRBV5-4|TRBJ2-5
CASSLKLDGTQYF
>TRBV5-4|TRBJ1-1
CASSLEGGAEAFF
>TRBV6-5|TRBJ1-1
CASSYDHRARNTEAFF
>TRBV5-6|TRBJ1-4
CASGTTDGGNEKLFF
>TRBV5-1|TRBJ1-6
CASSPLGTSSYNSPLHF
>TRBV9|TRBJ2-1
CASSDGTGEDGEQFF
>TRBV7-9|TRBJ2-2
CASSLRAGTGDREELFF
>TRBV7-2|TRBJ1-6
CASSWILQGSPLHF
>TRBV5-1|TRBJ2-1
CASSLVVADNEQFF
>TRBV6-6|TRBJ1-2
CASKTGTLYGYTF
>TRBV7-2|TRBJ2-2
CASSASPRGTGELFF
>TRBV7-2|TRBJ1-1
CASSFGSGNTEAFF
>TRBV5-6|TRBJ1-3
CASSPPRQGYSGNTIYF
>TRBV15|TRBJ2-5
CATSRDTGIKETQYF